This T cell receptor (beta chain) was identified during a study of vaccination and CD4 T cells after COVID-19. At the level of the study: Overlapping peptides of the spike proteins of SARS-CoV-2, HCoV-NL63, HCoV-OC43 and HCoV-229E were used for cell stimulation.

V gave up 1 base and J gave up 8 bases, with 17 bases separating them. Germline loops: CDR1 MNHEY, CDR2 SVGEGT. The CDR3 is made up of 15 amino acids. The treatment was: approximately nine-day PBMC culture with coronavirus spike peptide pools or control peptides (ViraFEST assay). These CD4+ T cells came from an unexposed donor, sampled before the COVID-19 pandemic (2011-2018). ViraFEST stimulated the growth of antigen-specific T cells using peptide pools and subsequently profiled their TCRs by sequencing. Cultured CD4+ T cells had their DNA profiled by the Oncomine TCR Beta short-read assay. TCRdb reprocessed the PCR reads via MiXCR and lists one record per CDR3 protein. The sample gives some 6,900 distinct CDR3 sequences, about 55% of which show up once; about a third is in the top ten. A note on this clonotype: Antigen unknown.

Source material: CD4+ T cells from blood, cultured in vitro. The TCR was taken from a human donor in good health. V usage is TRBV6-2 or TRBV6-3 and J usage is TRBJ1-1; TRBD1 might be the D (6 bases). The CDR3 sequence is CASSYYSFGGTEAFF. The CDR3 nucleotides are TGTGCCAGCAGTTACTACTCTTTCGGGGGCACGGAAGCTTTCTTT.